This T cell receptor (beta chain) was identified in a study of T cell responses to AZD1222 COVID-19 vaccine. Data came from immunoSEQ multiplex PCR; TCRdb stores just in-frame clones and leaves some out. The sample contains more than 150,000 clones, roughly nine tenths of which appear only once. Looked up from germline, CDR1 is SGHAT and CDR2 is FQNNGV. There are 15 residues in the CDR3. J lost 2 bases, V lost 5 bases, and 7 bases had no gene match. This receptor was taken from an adult who had recovered from COVID-19. This sequence joins TRBV11-2 and TRBJ1-1; 8 bases agree with TRBD1. The sample consisted of peripheral blood, taken after recovery from COVID-19. Here the CDR3 DNA reads TGTGCCAGCAGCCTTAGACAGGGGACAAACACTGAAGCTTTCTTT. Its protein product is CASSLRQGTNTEAFF.